These T cell receptor beta chains were read from a single sample in a study of blood T cell repertoires in COVID-19. Profiled with immunoSEQ multiplex PCR; TCRdb holds only in-frame clones, not every one. The sample lists some 110,000 clones, roughly 75% occurring once. The specimen was peripheral blood. These receptors originate from a man in his sixties with active or convalescent COVID-19. The CDR3 runs from the conserved cysteine through the conserved F or W. The order of the fields is V gene, J gene, clone size, D gene, CDR3 DNA, CDR3 protein. D genes are given only for firm matches. Size tells how often a clone was seen (once, few, many) or the class of an expanded clone, and some rows leave it out.

>TRBV7-2|TRBJ2-7|.|TRBD2
TGTGCCAGCAGCTCTAGCGGGAGAAGCTCCTACGAGCAGTACTTC
CASSSSGRSSYEQYF
>TRBV4-1|TRBJ2-3|.|TRBD2
TGCGCCAGCAGCCCGGGACTAGCGGGAGGCCTCACAGATACGCAGTATTTT
CASSPGLAGGLTDTQYF
>TRBV18|TRBJ2-2|.|.
TGTGCCAGCTCCCCGGGCACCGGGGAGCTGTTTTTT
CASSPGTGELFF
>TRBV11-1|TRBJ2-7|.|TRBD2
TGTGCCAGCAGCTTAGGCCTAGCGGGCTCCTACGAGCAGTACTTC
CASSLGLAGSYEQYF
>TRBV10-3|TRBJ2-7|.|.
TGTGCCATCAGTGAGTACTCTTACGAGCAGTACTTC
CAISEYSYEQYF
>TRBV7-3|TRBJ2-2|.|TRBD2
TGTGCCAGCAGCCGAGGACTAGCGGGGACCGGGGAGCTGTTTTTT
CASSRGLAGTGELFF
>TRBV6-1|TRBJ2-7|.|TRBD1
TGTGCCAGCAGTGAATGGGACAGCCCTACGATGTCGTTC
CASSEWDSPTMSF
>TRBV7-7|TRBJ2-5|.|TRBD2
TGTGCCAGCAGCTTAAACGGGGGGCAAGAGACCCAGTACTTC
CASSLNGGQETQYF
>TRBV5-4|TRBJ2-2|.|TRBD2
TGTGCCAGCAGCTTGGGACTAGCAGGATCCGCCGGGGAGCTGTTTTTT
CASSLGLAGSAGELFF
>TRBV15|TRBJ2-1|once|.
TGTGCCACCAGCAGACCCACCGGGGCCTACAATGAGCAGTTCTTC
CATSRPTGAYNEQFF
>TRBV27|TRBJ1-6|.|.
TGTGCCAGCAGTCGATTCGGAGATAATTCACCCCTCCACTTT
CASSRFGDNSPLHF
>TRBV6-5|TRBJ1-1|.|.
TGTGCCAGCAGGGGTAGCATGATGAACACTGAAGCTTTCTTT
CASRGSMMNTEAFF
>TRBV23-1|TRBJ2-2|.|.
TGCGCCAGCAGTCAACGTGGGCGGGTTAACACCGGGGAGCTGTTTTTT
CASSQRGRVNTGELFF
>TRBV27|TRBJ2-3|.|TRBD2
TGTGCCAGCAGTTTCGGGAGGACGACAGATACGCAGTATTTT
CASSFGRTTDTQYF
>TRBV19|TRBJ2-2|.|TRBD1
TGTGCCAGTAAAGGGACAGGGCCCGGGGAGCTGTTTTTT
CASKGTGPGELFF
>TRBV5-1|TRBJ2-1|few|TRBD2
TGCGCCAGCAGCCCCAGCGGGAGTTTCAATGAGCAGTTCTTC
CASSPSGSFNEQFF
>TRBV18|TRBJ1-1|.|.
TGTGCCAGCTCACCCCGTCACATCCGGGTGAGCACTGAAGCTTTCTTT
CASSPRHIRVSTEAFF
>TRBV4-3|TRBJ2-2|.|.
TGCGCCAGCAGCCAGCCGGGTCAGGGTGACACCGGGGAGCTGTTTTTT
CASSQPGQGDTGELFF
>TRBV7-2|TRBJ2-2|.|.
TGTGCCAGCAGCCCTCTCGTTGCCGGGGAGCTGTTTTTT
CASSPLVAGELFF
>TRBV4-1|TRBJ2-2|.|TRBD1
TGCGCCAGCAGCCAGACCGGGACAGGGGGTCCGAACACCGGGGAGCTGTTTTTT
CASSQTGTGGPNTGELFF
>TRBV5-1|TRBJ1-6|.|TRBD1
TGCGCCAGCAACTTGTTCCCGGGACAGGGAGAATCACCCCTCCACTTT
CASNLFPGQGESPLHF
>TRBV6-2/TRBV6-3|TRBJ2-1|few|TRBD2
TGTGCCAGCAGTTACTCTCCCCCTAGCGGGTTGTACAATGAGCAGTTCTTC
CASSYSPPSGLYNEQFF
>TRBV27|TRBJ2-7|.|TRBD2
TGTGCCAGCAATCCTCTTAGTAGCGGGGGCTCCTACGAGCAGTACTTC
CASNPLSSGGSYEQYF
>TRBV11-3|TRBJ1-1|.|TRBD1
TGTGCCAGCAGCTTAGTGAGACAGGGTGGGGTTCTGAACACTGAAGCTTTCTTT
CASSLVRQGGVLNTEAFF
>TRBV7-9|TRBJ1-1|once|TRBD1
TGTGCCAGCAGCTTAAACAGGGGGCGGGGCACTGAAGCTTTCTTT
CASSLNRGRGTEAFF
>TRBV25-1|TRBJ2-1|once|TRBD2
TGTGCCAGCACCTCTAGCGGGAGCTACAATGAGCAGTTCTTC
CASTSSGSYNEQFF
>TRBV7-2|TRBJ2-3|.|TRBD1
TGTGCCAGCAGCCCCGACAGGGGAGTTTATACGCAGTATTTT
CASSPDRGVYTQYF
>TRBV7-2|TRBJ2-7|.|.
TGTGCCAGCAGCTTAGGGACAGCTACCCTCTACTACGAGCAGTACTTC
CASSLGTATLYYEQYF
>TRBV5-1|TRBJ2-6|.|TRBD1
TGCGCCAGTACCCCCGGACAGGGAAGCTCTGGGGCCAACGTCCTGACTTTC
CASTPGQGSSGANVLTF
>TRBV24-1|TRBJ2-3|once|.
TGTGCCACCAGTGATTTGGCCGCGGTTGGCGGTCCTAGCACAGATACGCAGTATTTT
CATSDLAAVGGPSTDTQYF
>TRBV5-5|TRBJ2-7|.|TRBD2
TGTGCCAGCAGCCCTCGACTAGCGGGAAGCTCCTACGAGCAGTACTTC
CASSPRLAGSSYEQYF
>TRBV4-3|TRBJ2-5|.|TRBD1
TGCGCCAGCAGCCAAGATTATAAAACAGGGGTGGAGACCCAGTACTTC
CASSQDYKTGVETQYF
>TRBV5-5|TRBJ1-4|.|.
TGTGCCAGCAGCCCGTTTGGGGGGACTAATGAAAAACTGTTTTTT
CASSPFGGTNEKLFF
>TRBV18|TRBJ2-7|once|TRBD2
TGTGCCAGCTCACCGAGGACTAGCTTCTACGAGCAGTACTTC
CASSPRTSFYEQYF
>TRBV3-1/TRBV3-2|TRBJ1-3|.|.
TGTGCCAGCAGCCAAGGGGGGGGTCCTGGAAACACCATATATTTT
CASSQGGGPGNTIYF
>TRBV19|TRBJ1-5|.|TRBD1
TGTGCCAGTTGGACAGGGTACGATCAGCCCCAGCATTTT
CASWTGYDQPQHF
>TRBV5-1|TRBJ2-7|.|.
TGCGCCAGCAGCTCGGTCAATCAGGTTTACGAGCAGTACTTC
CASSSVNQVYEQYF
>TRBV6-2/TRBV6-3|TRBJ2-2|.|.
TGTGCCAGCAGTCGCACGCACACAGGGTCGACCGAGCTGTTTTTT
CASSRTHTGSTELFF
>TRBV18|TRBJ2-1|.|TRBD2
TGTGCCAGCTCACCAGCAGCGGGAGGGGGCCATGAGCAGTTCTTC
CASSPAAGGGHEQFF
>TRBV10-3|TRBJ2-7|.|TRBD2
TGTGCCATCAGTTGGGCGGCCGGGGGGGACGAGCAGTACTTC
CAISWAAGGDEQYF
>TRBV5-4|TRBJ1-2|.|TRBD1
TGTGCCAGCAGTCGACAGGGAGTTGGCTACACCTTC
CASSRQGVGYTF
>TRBV11-3|TRBJ2-2|few|.
TGTGCCAGCAGCTTAGCCCGGTACACCGGGGAGCTGTTTTTT
CASSLARYTGELFF
>TRBV7-9|TRBJ2-5|.|TRBD1
TGTGCCAGCAGCAATGGACAGGGGGGGTACCAAGAGACCCAGTACTTC
CASSNGQGGYQETQYF
>TRBV5-1|TRBJ2-5|.|TRBD2
TGCGCCAGCAGCCCATCCGGGAGGCCCCCTCTCAGAGAGACCCAGTACTTC
CASSPSGRPPLRETQYF
>TRBV2|TRBJ1-4|.|.
TGTGCCAGCAGCCTCAACGCCCCACTTGAAAAACTGTTTTTT
CASSLNAPLEKLFF
>TRBV25-1|TRBJ1-3|.|.
TGTGCCAGCAGTACGACAGGAAGCTCTGGAAACACCATATATTTT
CASSTTGSSGNTIYF
>TRBV6-5|TRBJ1-3|.|TRBD1
TGTGCCAGCAGGGGTCCAGGGGGTTACGGAAACACCATATATTTT
CASRGPGGYGNTIYF
>TRBV25-1|TRBJ2-7|.|TRBD2
TGTGCCAGCGGAAGGACTAGCCGCTACGAGCAGTACTTC
CASGRTSRYEQYF
>TRBV5-4|TRBJ2-1|.|.
TGTGCCAGCAGCCCAGTCGAGGGTTATGAGCAGTTCTTC
CASSPVEGYEQFF
>TRBV19|TRBJ2-3|.|TRBD2
TGTGCCAGTACCATGCTAGCGGGAGGCACAGATACGCAGTATTTT
CASTMLAGGTDTQYF
>TRBV24-1|TRBJ2-7|once|.
TGTGCCACCGCGGCGGGCTACGAGCAGTACTTC
CATAAGYEQYF
>TRBV29-1|TRBJ1-2|.|TRBD1
TGCAGCTCTAACCCCCGACAGGGGTATGGCTACACCTTC
CSSNPRQGYGYTF
>TRBV29-1|TRBJ2-7|once|TRBD1
TGCAGCGTTGATCCACAGGGGGCGGGCGAGCAGTACTTC
CSVDPQGAGEQYF
>TRBV10-3|TRBJ2-5|.|TRBD2
TGTGCCATCAGTGAGTCAACTAGCGGGGGGGAGACCCAGTACTTC
CAISESTSGGETQYF
>TRBV5-1|TRBJ2-1|.|TRBD2
TGCGCCAGCAGCTTGAGCGGGGGACTAAACAATGAGCAGTTCTTC
CASSLSGGLNNEQFF
>TRBV6-2/TRBV6-3|TRBJ2-5|.|.
TGTGCCAGCAGTTCCCCGGGGACCCAGTACTTC
CASSSPGTQYF
>TRBV5-1|TRBJ1-2|.|.
TGCGCCAGCAGCTTTGACAGCAACTATGGCTACACCTTC
CASSFDSNYGYTF
>TRBV4-2|TRBJ2-1|.|.
TGTGCCAGCAGCCAGGTAGGGAGCTACAATGAGCAGTTCTTC
CASSQVGSYNEQFF
>TRBV6-2/TRBV6-3|TRBJ2-2|few|TRBD2
TGTGCCAGCAGTTATTTAGCGGGAGTAAAATCATACGGGGAGCTGTTTTTT
CASSYLAGVKSYGELFF